This T cell receptor beta chain was identified during a study of blood T cell repertoires in COVID-19. Study background: Spain, Italy and the United States supplied samples that represented acute and convalescent COVID-19.

Participant ages covered roughly 18 to 89 years across about 25 US areas. The study recruited exposed participants who had met a COVID-19 case within 2 weeks before entry. Germline loops: CDR1 SSHAT, CDR2 FNYEAQ (reference sequence). The CDR3 length is 15 residues. Clones were read by immunoSEQ multiplex PCR, and TCRdb kept only the in-frame ones, dropping some. The sample records 250,000 or so clones, 88% being singletons. Comments on this clone: The junction and the germline gene differ at one end; a read error may be behind it.

Sequencing was performed on PBMCs or T cells enriched from blood (not recorded which). The J gene is TRBJ1-4, the V gene TRBV7-7, with unresolved D. The receptor's source is a woman between 40 and 50 years old who had been exposed to COVID-19. CDR3 region: CASSPLSGRGEKLFF. The CDR3 region has the DNA TGTGCTAGCAGCCCGTTATCTGGCCGGGGAGAAAAACTGTTTTTT.